The entry below gives a single T cell receptor beta chain sequence along with its context. The V gene's germline CDR1 is DFQATT and CDR2 SNEGSKA (reference sequence). Trimming stripped 0 bases from V and 2 bases from J, with 10 bases between. The CDR3 consists of 14 residues. A second PCR, run for about 7 to 11 cycles, used a sample-barcoded 5' primer plus a J-beta primer mix. TCRdb analysed the 5' RACE reads with MiXCR anew, one entry per CDR3 protein. The sample holds about a million distinct CDR3 sequences, approximately 49% seen once. These data belong to a study of blood T cells in healthy people across ages.

The rearrangement links TRBV20-1 to TRBJ2-5; D is perhaps TRBD2 (5 bases). The TCR comes from a man aged 25 to 45 in good health. Sequencing was performed on blood. CDR3 in amino acids: CSARDSGNQETQYF. For the CDR3, the DNA is TGCAGTGCTAGAGATTCCGGGAATCAAGAGACCCAGTACTTC.